This TCR beta chain comes out of a study of blood T cells in healthy people across ages. On this clonotype: Antigen unknown. An end of the junction differs from the germline gene, which may be a read error.

Germline lookup yields CDR1 MGHDK and CDR2 SYGVNS. The CDR3 loop spans 13 amino acids. A sample-barcoded 5' primer and a J-beta primer mix were used in a second PCR of roughly 7 to 11 cycles. From the 5' RACE reads, TCRdb called clonotypes with MiXCR, one entry per CDR3 protein. The table shows approximately 810,000 distinct CDR3 sequences, with about 28% occurring only once. Study conclusions and caveats: Significant beta diversity loss was already apparent by age 40, declining roughly linearly.

Sequenced material: blood. The TCR was taken from a woman aged 80 or older in good health. The chain is built from TRBV25-1 and TRBJ2-7; possible D gene TRBD1, 5 bases. The J call is doubtful: the DNA matches TRBJ2-5 better. CDR3 DNA sequence: TGTGCCGGCAGCCGACAGATTCAGGAGACCCAGTACTTC. Translation gives CAGSRQIQETQYF.